This T cell receptor (beta chain) is from a study of OX40 agonist ivuxolimab in advanced cancers. Study at large: Partial responses, seen in three patients, involved one hepatocellular carcinoma and two cutaneous melanomas.

This CDR3 is built from 19 residues. CDR1 SGHAT and CDR2 FQNNGV come from the germline V gene. With 5 bases clipped from V and 1 base from J, the junction kept 13 bases outside the gene matches. The table came from immunoSEQ multiplex PCR; TCRdb's copy has only in-frame clones and leaves some out. The sample has about 43,000 clones; 80% are singletons. This specimen was CD4+ or CD8+ T cells sorted from blood, taken in a trial of the OX40 agonist ivuxolimab. This receptor was identified in an adult with an advanced solid tumor such as melanoma, head and neck, liver or kidney cancer. The rearrangement links TRBV11-2 to TRBJ2-1; 11 nucleotides agree with TRBD2. CDR3 coding DNA: TGTGCCAGCAGCCGTGTAGTCACTAGCGGGGGTGGGTCCTACAATGAGCAGTTCTTC. This gives the protein CASSRVVTSGGGSYNEQFF.